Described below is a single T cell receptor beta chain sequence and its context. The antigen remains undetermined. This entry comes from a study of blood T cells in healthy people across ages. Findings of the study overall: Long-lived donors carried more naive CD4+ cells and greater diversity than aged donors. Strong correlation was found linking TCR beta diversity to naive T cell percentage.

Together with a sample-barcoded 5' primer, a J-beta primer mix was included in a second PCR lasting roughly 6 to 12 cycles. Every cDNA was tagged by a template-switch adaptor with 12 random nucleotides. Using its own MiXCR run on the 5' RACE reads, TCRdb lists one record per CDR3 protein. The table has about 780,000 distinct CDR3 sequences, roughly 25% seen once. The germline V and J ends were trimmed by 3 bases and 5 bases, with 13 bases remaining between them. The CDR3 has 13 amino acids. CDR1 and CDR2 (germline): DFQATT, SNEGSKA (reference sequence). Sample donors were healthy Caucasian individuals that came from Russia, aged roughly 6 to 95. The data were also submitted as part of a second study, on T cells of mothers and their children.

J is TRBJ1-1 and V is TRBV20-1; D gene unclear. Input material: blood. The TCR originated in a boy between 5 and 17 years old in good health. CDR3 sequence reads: CSARGLFGTEAFF. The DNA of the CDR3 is TGCAGTGCTAGGGGCTTATTCGGTACTGAAGCTTTCTTT.